These 28 T cell receptor beta chains originate from one sample sequenced in a study of early T cells in non-severe SARS-CoV-2 infection. TCRdb re-derived calls from the 5' RACE reads in MiXCR, one entry per CDR3 protein. This table holds tens of thousands of distinct CDR3 sequences, less than 15% found once. The sequenced sample was whole blood. The receptors were gathered from an adult who was a healthcare worker with PCR-confirmed SARS-CoV-2 infection or an uninfected control (not recorded which).

This clonotype has more than one count but fewer than ten. The chain couples TRBV7-9 to TRBJ2-3, with D uncertain. The germline V and J ends were trimmed by 6 bases and 1 base, with 17 bases remaining between them. The CDR3 runs to 16 residues. The germline CDR1 and CDR2 sequences are SEHNR and FQNEAQ (reference sequence). The CDR3 loop reads CASRLLGFARTDTQYF. CDR3 sequence (DNA): TGTGCCAGCAGGCTTCTTGGATTCGCTCGCACAGATACGCAGTATTTT. Full variable domain (remainder filled in from reference TRBV7-9 and TRBJ2-3): DTGVSQNPRHKITKRGQNVTFRCDPISEHNRLYWYRQTLGQGPEFLTYFQNEAQLEKSRLLSDRFSAERPKGSFSTLEIQRTEQGDSAMYLCASRLLGFARTDTQYFGPGTRLTVL.

This clonotype was counted many times. The chain has TRBV5-1 and TRBJ2-3, with D possibly TRBD1 on 6 matching bases. This CDR3 region has 15 residues. Germline CDR1 SGHRS, CDR2 YFSETQ. V lost 3 bases to trimming and J lost 0 bases, with 11 bases between them. This CDR3 is CASSSTGVSTDTQYF. As DNA, the CDR3 is TGCGCCAGCAGCTCGACAGGAGTTAGCACAGATACGCAGTATTTT.

The chain carries TRBV3-1 and TRBJ2-1, with D maybe TRBD1 (6 bases). This CDR3 region has 12 residues. V lost 4 bases, J lost 10 bases, and 11 bases lay in between. The germline CDR1 and CDR2 sequences are LGHDT and YNNKEL (reference sequence). The CDR3 DNA sequence: TGTGCCAGCAGCCCACAGGGTGGCGAGCAGTTCTTC. It codes for CASSPQGGEQFF.

This clonotype was seen at least ten times. CDR3 protein: CASSLGADIYEQYF. The CDR3 DNA reads TGCGCCAGCAGCTTGGGGGCAGACATCTACGAGCAGTACTTC. The chain has TRBV5-1 and TRBJ2-7; no definite D call. Germline V gene lookup returns CDR1 SGHRS and CDR2 YFSETQ. The CDR3 has 14 residues. V gave up 0 bases and J gave up 3 bases, with 10 bases separating them.

In this sample, this clonotype turned up many times. This chain uses TRBV20-1 with TRBJ2-1; TRBD2 matches at 8 bases. V was pared by 2 bases and J by 9 bases, with 9 bases of the junction left unmatched. Germline-derived CDR1 and CDR2 are DFQATT and SNEGSKA (reference sequence). This CDR3 spans 14 amino acids. This CDR3 reads CSARWVAGPLEQFF. The DNA of the CDR3 is TGCAGTGCTAGATGGGTAGCGGGGCCCCTTGAGCAGTTCTTC.

This clonotype was seen repeatedly, ten times or more. The chain is built from TRBV9 and TRBJ2-7, with D possibly TRBD1 on 6 matching bases. The CDR3 loop spans 15 amino acids. Germline V lookup: CDR1 SGDLS, CDR2 YYNGEE. V was cut by 7 bases and J by 3 bases, with 20 bases left in between. In nucleotides, the CDR3 is TGTGCCAGCTCGCTGGGGGCAGCGGCAGGCTACGAGCAGTACTTC. Protein product: CASSLGAAAGYEQYF.

Ten or more counts support this clonotype. This chain connects TRBV27 to TRBJ1-4; 7 nucleotides agree with TRBD1. The CDR3 covers 14 residues. Germline V gene sequence: CDR1 MNHEY, CDR2 SMNVEV (reference sequence). The V segment lost 5 bases and the J segment 7 bases; nucleotides outside the gene matches: 7. The CDR3 coding sequence is TGTGCCAGCAGTCCGACAGGGTATACTGAAAAACTGTTTTTT. Amino acids: CASSPTGYTEKLFF.

CDR3 amino acids: CASSPFGDRGGTGELFF. In nucleotides, the CDR3 is TGTGCCAGCAGTCCCTTTGGGGACAGGGGCGGCACCGGGGAGCTGTTTTTT. This chain joins TRBV6-4 and TRBJ2-2, with 10 bases fitting TRBD1. The CDR3 covers 17 residues. V was pared by 5 bases and J by 4 bases, with 10 bases of the junction left unmatched. Germline CDR1 and CDR2: MRHNA and SNTAGT.

This clonotype was counted at least ten times. The chain has TRBV7-9 and TRBJ2-1; 13 bases agree with TRBD2. From germline, CDR1 is SEHNR and CDR2 FQNEAQ (reference sequence). The V segment lost 7 bases and the J segment 7 bases; nucleotides outside the gene matches: 4. The CDR3 has 14 amino acids. CDR3 sequence reads: CASTGTSGINEQFF. Here the CDR3 DNA reads TGTGCCAGCACCGGGACTAGCGGGATTAATGAGCAGTTCTTC. The full variable domain, in which reference TRBV7-9 and TRBJ2-1 provide the parts outside the CDR3, is DTGVSQNPRHKITKRGQNVTFRCDPISEHNRLYWYRQTLGQGPEFLTYFQNEAQLEKSRLLSDRFSAERPKGSFSTLEIQRTEQGDSAMYLCASTGTSGINEQFFGPGTRLTVL.

The table lists this clonotype with many counts. The rearrangement uses TRBV6-2 or TRBV6-3 and TRBJ1-2, with TRBD1 as a possible D gene (6 bases). Germline loops: CDR1 MNHEY, CDR2 SVGEGT. The V end lost 8 bases, the J end lost 5 bases, and 18 bases lay between the germline ends. This CDR3 comprises 14 residues. The CDR3 nucleotides are TGTGCCAGCGACGGGCCAGGGGATAAATATGGCTACACCTTC. As protein: CASDGPGDKYGYTF.

This clonotype was observed many times. The J gene is TRBJ2-5, the V gene TRBV7-9; D not resolved. The CDR3 is 14 amino acids. V was cut by 1 base and J by 6 bases, with 12 bases left in between. Per germline, CDR1 SEHNR and CDR2 FQNEAQ (reference sequence). CDR3 coding DNA: TGTGCCAGCAGCTTAGAAACCCGCCTTCAGACCCAGTACTTC. Translation: CASSLETRLQTQYF. Full variable domain (outside the CDR3, taken from reference TRBV7-9 and TRBJ2-5): DTGVSQNPRHKITKRGQNVTFRCDPISEHNRLYWYRQTLGQGPEFLTYFQNEAQLEKSRLLSDRFSAERPKGSFSTLEIQRTEQGDSAMYLCASSLETRLQTQYFGPGTRLLVL.

This clonotype was found once. This chain joins TRBV29-1 and TRBJ1-2; no firm D call. The CDR3 consists of 10 residues. CDR1 is SQVTM, CDR2 ANQGSEA, per germline. The V end lost 3 bases, the J end lost 5 bases, and 4 bases lay between the germline ends. This chain's CDR3 is CSVDEYGYTF. In DNA, the CDR3 is TGCAGCGTTGATGAGTATGGCTACACCTTC. Variable domain in full (rest from reference TRBV29-1 and TRBJ1-2): SAVISQKPSRDICQRGTSLTIQCQVDSQVTMMFWYRQQPGQSLTLIATANQGSEATYESGFVIDKFPISRPNLTFSTLTVSNMSPEDSSIYLCSVDEYGYTFGSGTRLTVV.

Comments on this clonotype: This may stem from a read error, because a much larger clone lies one nucleotide away. The CDR3 ends on some other residue instead of the conserved phenylalanine or tryptophan, so this is likely a read error. This rearrangement joins TRBV10-2 to TRBJ2-1, with no clear D. CDR3 length: 16 amino acids. Trimming stripped 6 bases from V and 0 bases from J, with 15 bases between. Germline V gives CDR1 WSHSY, CDR2 SAAADI. CDR3 amino acids: CASRDPTVISYNEQFS. Here the CDR3 DNA reads TGCGCCAGCAGGGATCCAACTGTTATCTCCTACAATGAGCAGTTCTCC.

The rearrangement links TRBV4-1 to TRBJ2-1; D is perhaps TRBD2 (5 bases). This CDR3 spans 14 amino acids. Deletions cut 5 bases from V and 2 bases from J, with 10 bases between. Germline V gene sequence: CDR1 MGHRA, CDR2 YSYEKL. CDR3: CASSTRSTYNEQFF. CDR3 DNA sequence: TGCGCCAGCAGCACTAGGAGCACCTACAATGAGCAGTTCTTC.

The chain carries TRBV7-2 and TRBJ1-6; 8 bases match TRBD1. Germline lookup yields CDR1 SGHTA and CDR2 FQGNSA. The trim removed 1 base at V and 3 bases at J, leaving 11 bases unmatched. The CDR3 has 19 residues. The CDR3 loop reads CASSLVGTGQTGYNSPLHF. The CDR3 coding sequence is TGTGCCAGCAGCTTAGTGGGGACAGGACAAACGGGCTATAATTCACCCCTCCACTTT.

This clonotype showed up many times. The chain has TRBV20-1 and TRBJ1-4; weak D call: TRBD1 (6 bases). The V and J ends lost 4 bases and 10 bases respectively, with 16 bases between them. CDR1 DFQATT and CDR2 SNEGSKA come from the germline V gene (reference sequence). This CDR3 has 13 amino acids. In nucleotides, the CDR3 is TGCAGTGCTACAGGGGCACCACCGGGAAAACTGTTTTTT. Translating it yields CSATGAPPGKLFF.

At least ten counts were recorded for this clonotype. This chain joins TRBV7-3 and TRBJ2-1; a possible D gene is TRBD1 (5 bases). Trimming removed 4 bases at V and 0 bases at J, with 31 bases between. CDR1 and CDR2 from the germline V gene are SGHTA and FQGTGA. CDR3 length: 22 residues. The CDR3 coding sequence is TGTGCCAGCAGCTACCTATTACTTCCGGACACCATCCCAGGAGACTCCTACAATGAGCAGTTCTTC. Amino acid sequence: CASSYLLLPDTIPGDSYNEQFF.

This clonotype appeared many times. The rearrangement joins TRBV4-2 to TRBJ2-3; 9 bases are shared with TRBD2. CDR1 and CDR2 (germline): LGHNA, YNFKEQ. This CDR3 contains 17 residues. After removal of 0 bases from V and 4 bases from J, the junction contained 8 bases not matched to a gene. CDR3 protein: CASSQDGAGGPPDTQYF. CDR3 sequence (DNA): TGTGCCAGCAGCCAAGATGGGGCGGGAGGGCCCCCAGATACGCAGTATTTT.

The chain couples TRBV7-2 to TRBJ2-5; D uncertain. Looked up from germline, CDR1 is SGHTA and CDR2 is FQGNSA. CDR3 size: 14 residues. Trimming took 1 base from V and 5 from J, leaving 11 bases between them. The CDR3 DNA follows: TGTGCCAGCAGCTTAGGAAGTGACCCGGAGACCCAGTACTTC. Its translation: CASSLGSDPETQYF.

This chain joins TRBV20-1 and TRBJ1-2, with 7 positions matching TRBD1. This CDR3 spans 13 amino acids. V gave up 4 bases and J gave up 2 bases; unmatched junction bases: 4. Germline V gives CDR1 DFQATT, CDR2 SNEGSKA (reference sequence). Here the CDR3 DNA reads TGCAGTGCTACGACAGGGTTAAACTATGGCTACACCTTC. Amino acid sequence: CSATTGLNYGYTF.

This clonotype came up many times. This chain connects TRBV28 to TRBJ1-5; TRBD1 matches 9 bases. CDR1 MDHEN and CDR2 SYDVKM come from the germline V gene. V gave up 6 bases and J gave up 7 bases; unmatched junction bases: 7. CDR3 length equals 14 residues. CDR3: CASSSTGGWQPQHF. DNA for the CDR3: TGTGCCAGCAGCTCAACAGGGGGCTGGCAGCCCCAGCATTTT.

This clonotype occurred a few times. The chain links TRBV28 to TRBJ2-3, with a tentative D call TRBD1 (6 bases). The CDR3 loop spans 13 amino acids. Germline lookup yields CDR1 MDHEN and CDR2 SYDVKM. V dropped 4 bases and J dropped 7 bases, with 12 bases sitting between them. CDR3 nucleotides: TGTGCCAGCAGTTGGGACAAGTCAAATACGCAGTATTTT. Encoded protein: CASSWDKSNTQYF.

The rearrangement links TRBV6-2 or TRBV6-3 to TRBJ2-4, with 10 nucleotides matching TRBD1. Germline V gives CDR1 MNHEY, CDR2 SVGEGT. The CDR3 is 17 amino acids. V trimming: 5 bases; J trimming: 1 base; junction bases outside the gene matches: 8. CDR3 loop: CASSGLSGQGAKNIQYF. In DNA, the CDR3 is TGTGCCAGCAGTGGACTGTCGGGACAGGGGGCCAAAAACATTCAGTACTTC.

This chain's CDR3 is CASSQDREGTQYF. DNA for the CDR3: TGCGCCAGCAGCCAGGACAGGGAGGGGACCCAGTACTTC. This chain uses TRBV5-1 with TRBJ2-5, with TRBD1 as a possible D gene (8 bases). Trimming pared 4 bases from V and 7 bases from J, leaving 14 bases between. This CDR3 is 13 amino acids long. From germline, CDR1 is SGHRS and CDR2 YFSETQ.

This clonotype appeared a few times. V gene TRBV7-8 combines with J gene TRBJ2-3; D is possibly TRBD1 (6 bases). Germline V lookup: CDR1 SGHVS, CDR2 FQNEAQ. The CDR3 is 16 residues long. V gave up 6 bases and J gave up 1 base, with 17 bases separating them. The CDR3 nucleotides read TGTGCCAGCAGACCACAGGGCGGGTTAGGCACAGATACGCAGTATTTT. Its protein is CASRPQGGLGTDTQYF. Variable domain in full (rest from reference TRBV7-8 and TRBJ2-3): GAGVSQSPRYKVAKRGQDVALRCDPISGHVSLFWYQQALGQGPEFLTYFQNEAQLDKSGLPSDRFFAERPEGSVSTLKIQRTQQEDSAVYLCASRPQGGLGTDTQYFGPGTRLTVL.

The chain uses TRBV11-2 and TRBJ2-3; D tentatively fits TRBD1 or TRBD2 (6 bases each). The CDR3 is made up of 15 amino acids. Deletions cut 1 base from V and 6 bases from J, with 14 bases between. CDR1 SGHAT and CDR2 FQNNGV come from the germline V gene. Here the CDR3 reads CASSLGGAGPDTQYF. In DNA form, the CDR3 reads TGTGCCAGCAGCTTAGGGGGGGCCGGGCCGGATACGCAGTATTTT. Full variable domain (outside the CDR3, taken from reference TRBV11-2 and TRBJ2-3): EAGVAQSPRYKIIEKRQSVAFWCNPISGHATLYWYQQILGQGPKLLIQFQNNGVVDDSQLPKDRFSAERLKGVDSTLKIQPAKLEDSAVYLCASSLGGAGPDTQYFGPGTRLTVL.

This clonotype has a count of ten or more. The rearrangement uses TRBV6-9 and TRBJ1-5, with 8 bases matching TRBD1. The CDR3 covers 20 residues. V lost 3 bases and J lost 5; bases outside the gene matches: 21. The V gene's germline CDR1 is MNHGY and CDR2 SVAAGI. CDR3: CASSYSVDRDPNRGDQPQHF. CDR3 DNA: TGTGCCAGCAGTTACTCTGTGGACAGGGACCCCAACCGAGGCGATCAGCCCCAGCATTTT.

This clonotype has only a few counts. The gene calls are TRBV18 and TRBJ2-6, with unresolved D. Germline CDR1 KGHSH, CDR2 LQKENI. CDR3 length: 15 residues. V lost 9 bases and J 0 bases, leaving 12 bases between the germline ends. In nucleotides, the CDR3 is TGTGCCAGTCACCGGGTCAACTCTGGGGCCAACGTCCTGACTTTC. Protein sequence: CASHRVNSGANVLTF.